The sequence of this TCR beta chain was determined in a study of beta chain features in type 1 diabetes. This CDR3 spans 14 amino acids. Per the germline V gene, CDR1 is MNHNY and CDR2 is SVGAGI (reference sequence). The trim removed 5 bases at V and 3 bases at J, leaving 6 bases unmatched. One heparinised blood draw, averaging roughly 110 mL, came from each donor. Since all of the isolated RNA was reverse transcribed, expressed TCRB transcripts were what got sequenced. The table came from immunoSEQ multiplex PCR; TCRdb's copy has only in-frame clones and leaves some out. In the table there are a few hundred thousand clones, 27% of which are singletons.

The TCR sequence derives from a man aged 25-45 years in good health. Sequenced sample: central memory CD4+ T cells from blood. The V gene is TRBV6-6, the J gene TRBJ2-7, with 8 bases that match TRBD2. The CDR3 loop is CASSAPGTSYEQYF. CDR3 DNA: TGTGCCAGCAGTGCGCCCGGGACTAGCTACGAGCAGTACTTC.